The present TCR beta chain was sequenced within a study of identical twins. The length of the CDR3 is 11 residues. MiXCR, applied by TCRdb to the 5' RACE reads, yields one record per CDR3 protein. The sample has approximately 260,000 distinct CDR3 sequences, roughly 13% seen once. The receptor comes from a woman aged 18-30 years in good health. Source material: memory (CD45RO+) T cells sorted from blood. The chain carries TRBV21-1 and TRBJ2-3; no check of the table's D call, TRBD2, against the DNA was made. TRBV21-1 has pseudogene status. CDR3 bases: TGTGCCAGCAGCAAAGGGGCCACGCAGTATTTT. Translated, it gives CASSKGATQYF.